Detailed here is one TCR beta chain. Authors' data handling: By means of reference gene primer amplification, nucleated cell counts were estimated. Sequencing used immunoSEQ multiplex PCR; TCRdb keeps in-frame clones, though not all of them. For V, J and clone size, that table is used; D and trimming come from the DNA. Here the sample spans under 65,000 clones, roughly 87% being singletons. This sample stems from a study of blood T cell repertoires in COVID-19. Study-wide context: Samples of COVID-19 (acute and convalescent) were obtained from the United States, Italy and Spain. T cells, B-cell-depleted T cells, or PBMCs provided the cDNA or gDNA that served as material.

With 4 bases removed from V and 4 bases from J, the gap between germline ends came to 11 bases. The CDR3 loop spans 14 amino acids. CDR1 MNHEY and CDR2 SVGAGI come from the germline V gene. V gene TRBV6-5 combines with J gene TRBJ2-1, with D perhaps TRBD1 (6 bases). Source material: peripheral blood. The receptor was derived from a man aged 80 or over in a cohort sampled during active COVID-19. The CDR3 bases are TGTGCCAGCAGTTCCCAGGGGCGATACAATGAGCAGTTCTTC. Its protein product is CASSSQGRYNEQFF.